Listed below are T cell receptor beta chains from one sample, sequenced in a study of blood T cell repertoires in COVID-19. The table came from immunoSEQ multiplex PCR; TCRdb's copy has only in-frame clones and leaves some out. This sample has around 250,000 clones, with about 88% found just once. Specimen: peripheral blood. Source of these receptors: a man aged 18-30 years with active or convalescent COVID-19. Each CDR3 is given with its conserved first and last residue. D genes are given only for firm matches. Not every row has a clone size; where given, it reads once, few, many or a size class.

J,D,V,size,CDR3,DNA
TRBJ2-1,NA,TRBV5-4,NA,CASSLDRSLNEQFF,TGTGCCAGCAGCTTGGACAGGAGTTTGAATGAGCAGTTCTTC
TRBJ2-7,NA,TRBV27,NA,CASSFAGFRHYEQYF,TGTGCCAGCAGTTTTGCAGGGTTCAGACACTACGAGCAGTACTTC
TRBJ2-3,TRBD2,TRBV5-4,NA,CASSRGGTTDTQYF,TGTGCCAGCAGTCGGGGGGGGACCACAGATACGCAGTATTTT
TRBJ1-6,NA,TRBV5-3,NA,CARSSRTARYNSPLHF,TGTGCCAGAAGCTCTCGGACAGCGAGGTATAATTCACCCCTCCACTTT
TRBJ1-2,TRBD1,TRBV6-1,NA,CASSEAHRGRSGYTF,TGTGCCAGCAGTGAAGCACACAGGGGGCGCAGTGGCTACACCTTC
TRBJ1-6,NA,TRBV19,NA,CASRDRSPGESLHF,TGTGCCAGTAGGGATCGGTCCCCGGGGGAGTCCCTCCACTTT
TRBJ2-7,NA,TRBV6-5,NA,CASSYAGQSFYEQYF,TGTGCCAGCAGTTACGCGGGACAGTCGTTCTACGAGCAGTACTTC
TRBJ1-1,NA,TRBV6-5,NA,CASTLGGGDTEAFF,TGTGCCAGCACCCTAGGTGGAGGGGACACTGAAGCTTTCTTT
TRBJ1-5,NA,TRBV4-1,NA,CASSLQGGGNQPQHF,TGCGCCAGCAGCCTTCAGGGAGGAGGCAATCAGCCCCAGCATTTT
TRBJ2-5,TRBD1,TRBV4-3,once,CASNPKSGTDQETQYF,TGCGCCAGCAACCCCAAATCCGGGACAGACCAAGAGACCCAGTACTTC
TRBJ1-6,NA,TRBV2,NA,CASSKIRGDSPLHF,TGTGCCAGCAGTAAAATCAGGGGAGACTCACCCCTCCACTTT
TRBJ1-1,NA,TRBV4-2,NA,CASSQVVAVEAFF,TGTGCCAGCAGCCAAGTTGTTGCAGTCGAAGCTTTCTTT
TRBJ1-5,NA,TRBV3-1/TRBV3-2,NA,CASSPELNQPQHF,TGTGCCAGCAGTCCAGAACTAAATCAGCCCCAGCATTTT
TRBJ1-2,NA,TRBV13,few,CASSPGSGGVYGYTF,TGTGCCAGCAGCCCGGGATCCGGAGGGGTCTATGGCTACACCTTC
TRBJ2-2,TRBD2,TRBV7-6,NA,CASRLAANTGELFF,TGTGCCAGCAGACTAGCGGCGAACACCGGGGAGCTGTTTTTT
TRBJ1-6,TRBD1,TRBV5-1,NA,CASSRPDRGNNSPLHF,TGCGCCAGCAGCCGGCCTGACAGGGGAAATAATTCACCCCTCCACTTT
TRBJ1-2,NA,TRBV24-1,NA,CATSDFAGYGYTF,TGTGCCACCAGTGATTTCGCGGGTTATGGCTACACCTTC
TRBJ2-1,NA,TRBV2,NA,CASSAKVGRARGDEQFF,TGTGCCAGCAGTGCAAAAGTAGGCAGGGCCCGTGGCGATGAGCAGTTCTTC
TRBJ2-1,TRBD2,TRBV4-1,NA,CASSQESQTSGSNEQFF,TGCGCCAGCAGCCAAGAAAGTCAAACTAGCGGGAGTAATGAGCAGTTCTTC
TRBJ2-5,NA,TRBV5-1,NA,CASSFAPIGQETQYF,TGCGCCAGCAGCTTCGCCCCTATCGGCCAAGAGACCCAGTACTTC
TRBJ2-1,TRBD1,TRBV3-1/TRBV3-2,NA,CASSHSGTGGYNEQFF,TGTGCCAGCAGCCACTCCGGGACAGGGGGCTACAATGAGCAGTTCTTC
TRBJ2-3,NA,TRBV27,NA,CASSSYTRDTDTQYF,TGTGCCAGCAGTTCGTACACCCGGGACACAGATACGCAGTATTTT
TRBJ2-1,NA,TRBV24-1,NA,CATSDISQGNEQFF,TGTGCCACCAGTGACATATCTCAGGGAAATGAGCAGTTCTTC
TRBJ1-3,NA,TRBV9,NA,CASSVGFAGHNTDTIYF,TGTGCCAGCAGCGTGGGTTTTGCTGGGCATAATACGGACACCATATATTTT
TRBJ2-7,TRBD2,TRBV19,once,CASSSPGLNYEQYF,TGTGCCAGTAGTAGTCCGGGACTAAACTACGAGCAGTACTTC
TRBJ2-7,TRBD1,TRBV27,once,CASSRTGLNEQYF,TGTGCCAGCAGTAGGACAGGGCTAAACGAGCAGTACTTC
TRBJ2-1,NA,TRBV7-2,NA,CASSKSGNEQFF,TGTGCCAGCAGTAAATCAGGGAACGAGCAGTTCTTC
TRBJ2-1,NA,TRBV9,NA,CASSVRYMGHSRYNEQFF,TGTGCCAGCAGCGTAAGGTATATGGGGCACTCTAGGTACAATGAGCAGTTCTTC
TRBJ2-2,NA,TRBV30,NA,CAWSSSGGELFF,TGTGCCTGGAGTTCCTCGGGAGGGGAGCTGTTTTTT
TRBJ1-2,NA,TRBV4-1,NA,CASSQADYNYGYTF,TGCGCCAGCAGCCAAGCCGACTATAACTATGGCTACACCTTC
TRBJ2-1,NA,TRBV11-3,NA,CASSLVLSHEQFF,TGTGCCAGCAGCTTAGTACTCTCCCATGAGCAGTTCTTC
TRBJ2-7,NA,TRBV5-1,NA,CASSVGGLANEQYF,TGCGCCAGCAGCGTCGGCGGGCTAGCCAACGAGCAGTACTTC
TRBJ1-1,TRBD1,TRBV11-2,NA,CASSLEQGHTEAFF,TGTGCCAGCAGCTTAGAACAGGGGCACACTGAAGCTTTCTTT
TRBJ2-5,NA,TRBV11-3,NA,CASSLPGWETQYF,TGTGCCAGCTCCCTTCCGGGGTGGGAGACCCAGTACTTC
TRBJ1-1,NA,TRBV7-8,NA,CASSSTPRVTEAFF,TGTGCCAGCAGCTCCACCCCACGGGTTACTGAAGCTTTCTTT
TRBJ1-2,TRBD1,TRBV24-1,NA,CATSDGDREDYGYTF,TGTGCCACCAGTGATGGGGACAGGGAGGACTATGGCTACACCTTC
TRBJ1-5,NA,TRBV6-5,NA,CASAHRMRNQPQHF,TGTGCCAGCGCCCACAGGATGAGAAATCAGCCCCAGCATTTT
TRBJ2-7,NA,TRBV24-1,NA,CATAGRNEYEQYF,TGTGCCACCGCCGGCAGGAACGAATACGAGCAGTACTTC
TRBJ2-7,TRBD2,TRBV28,NA,CASRAGGPIYEQYF,TGTGCCAGCAGGGCGGGGGGCCCCATCTACGAGCAGTACTTC